These 16 T cell receptor beta chains were all obtained from the same sample, sequenced in a study of STAT3 mutations in large granular lymphocyte leukemia. Sequenced by immunoSEQ multiplex PCR; TCRdb stores in-frame clones only, minus some. This table holds around 29,000 clones, approximately 86% found once. Whole-study findings and limits: Every T-LGLL patient had at least one immunodominant TCRbeta clonotype.

No antigens are known for them. Sequencing used peripheral blood mononuclear cells. The receptor set was obtained from a man aged 55 to 69 with T-cell large granular lymphocyte leukemia. Some clones in this sample may be carry-over from other donors' samples.

CDR3 residues: CASSLRQGENEQFF. CDR3 nucleotides: TGTGCCAGCAGCTTACGACAGGGGGAGAATGAGCAGTTCTTC. The V and J genes are TRBV7-2 and TRBJ2-1, with 9 bases identical to TRBD1. Germline assignment: CDR1 SGHTA and CDR2 FQGNSA. The CDR3 spans 14 residues. Germline trimming cut 2 bases from V and 7 bases from J; bases unmatched to any gene: 3.

The gene calls are TRBV6-6 and TRBJ1-2, with D possibly being TRBD1 (5 bases). With 2 bases removed from V and 2 bases from J, the gap between germline ends came to 6 bases. The CDR3 loop spans 13 amino acids. In germline, CDR1 is MNHNY, CDR2 SVGAGI (reference sequence). The CDR3 DNA follows: TGTGCCAGCAGTTACCCAGGGAACTATGGCTACACCTTC. The encoded protein is CASSYPGNYGYTF.

This sequence joins TRBV7-2 and TRBJ2-7; 7 positions match TRBD2. After removal of 5 bases from V and 0 bases from J, the junction contained 4 bases not matched to a gene. Germline-derived CDR1 and CDR2 are SGHTA and FQGNSA. CDR3 length: 14 amino acids. The DNA of the CDR3 is TGTGCCAGCAGCCCAAGCGGGATCTCCTACGAGCAGTACTTC. Protein: CASSPSGISYEQYF. The variable domain in full, completed from reference TRBV7-2 and TRBJ2-7, reads GAGVSQSPSNKVTEKGKDVELRCDPISGHTALYWYRQSLGQGLEFLIYFQGNSAPDKSGLPSDRFSAERTGGSVSTLTIQRTQQEDSAVYLCASSPSGISYEQYFGPGTRLTVT.

The chain couples TRBV5-1 to TRBJ1-4, with a tentative D call TRBD1 (6 bases). V lost 4 bases and J lost 8, with 15 bases in between. The CDR3 runs 14 residues. CDR1 is SGHRS and CDR2 is YFSETQ in the germline V gene. CDR3 sequence reads: CASSPGGGDEKLFF. In DNA form, the CDR3 reads TGCGCCAGCAGCCCCGGAGGGGGGGACGAAAAACTGTTTTTT.

This clone has a single count. This chain uses TRBV5-5 with TRBJ2-1; D is undetermined. Per germline, CDR1 SGHKS and CDR2 YYEKEE (reference sequence). V was trimmed by 6 bases and J by 0 bases, leaving 10 bases between them. This CDR3 region has 14 residues. CDR3 DNA sequence: TGTGCCAGCACCCGAGCGAGCTCCTACAATGAGCAGTTCTTC. It translates to CASTRASSYNEQFF.

The chain uses TRBV27 and TRBJ2-5, with D perhaps TRBD1 (5 bases). The CDR3 spans 14 residues. With 8 bases removed from V and 2 bases from J, the gap between germline ends came to 15 bases. Germline values: CDR1 MNHEY, CDR2 SMNVEV (reference sequence). CDR3 residues: CASGLLGVQETQYF. CDR3 nucleotide sequence: TGTGCCAGCGGGCTTCTAGGGGTGCAAGAGACCCAGTACTTC.

The chain recombines TRBV7-2 with TRBJ2-2; TRBD2 agrees at 7 bases. This CDR3 is 16 amino acids long. Germline V CDR1 and CDR2: SGHTA, FQGNSA. After removal of 7 bases from V and 0 bases from J, the junction contained 8 bases not matched to a gene. The CDR3 region has the DNA TGTGCCAGCACCTCCCCGGGACTAACGAACACCGGGGAGCTGTTTTTT. Its protein is CASTSPGLTNTGELFF.

The gene calls are TRBV9 and TRBJ2-7, with TRBD2 matching over 13 bases. J was trimmed by 6 bases and V by 0 bases; bases with no gene match: 6. The CDR3 has 16 amino acids. Germline CDR1 and CDR2: SGDLS and YYNGEE. The CDR3 coding sequence is TGTGCCAGCAGCGTAGCTCCCGGGACTAGCGGGATCGAGCAGTACTTC. Its protein product is CASSVAPGTSGIEQYF.

This sequence joins TRBV19 and TRBJ2-7; 9 bases map to TRBD2. The CDR3 extends over 18 amino acids. Germline CDR1 LNHDA, CDR2 SQIVND (reference sequence). V lost 5 bases, J lost 3 bases, and 17 bases stayed unmatched. The CDR3 reads CASSAPTQLAGEHYEQYF. Written as DNA, the CDR3 is TGTGCCAGTAGTGCCCCTACCCAGTTAGCGGGAGAGCACTACGAGCAGTACTTC.

The chain employs TRBV18 and TRBJ2-2; TRBD2 agrees at 7 bases. V lost 5 bases and J lost 5; bases outside the gene matches: 11. This CDR3 is 16 amino acids long. CDR1 is KGHSH, CDR2 LQKENI, per germline. The CDR3 DNA sequence: TGTGCCAGCTCATCGCTAGCGGTGGGGGAAACCGGGGAGCTGTTTTTT. This sequence encodes CASSSLAVGETGELFF.

J is TRBJ1-2 and V is TRBV5-1; 7 bases map to TRBD1. This CDR3 is built from 15 residues. V gave up 3 bases and J gave up 8 bases; unmatched junction bases: 13. Per the germline V gene, CDR1 is SGHRS and CDR2 is YFSETQ. CDR3 nucleotides: TGCGCCAGCAGCTCGGACAGGACGACGACGGGAGGCTACACCTTC. Its protein is CASSSDRTTTGGYTF.

The chain links TRBV29-1 to TRBJ2-2; 10 bases map to TRBD1. From germline, CDR1 is SQVTM and CDR2 ANQGSEA. This CDR3 has 16 residues. V lost 2 bases, J lost 8 bases, and 11 bases stayed unmatched. CDR3 nucleotides: TGCAGCGTTGAATCTCCACGGACAGGGGGTTCGGGGGAGCTGTTTTTT. It is translated as CSVESPRTGGSGELFF.

This chain connects TRBV6-1 to TRBJ1-5, with unresolved D. Trimming cost V 4 bases and J 3 bases, with 10 bases left between them. CDR1 is MNHNS, CDR2 SASEGT, per germline. The CDR3 sequence is 14 residues long. CDR3 coding DNA: TGTGCCAGCAGTGTTCAGGTGTCCAATCAGCCCCAGCATTTT. Its protein is CASSVQVSNQPQHF.

The chain has TRBV5-1 and TRBJ2-7, with 14 bases lining up with TRBD2. Trimming removed 7 bases from V and 3 bases from J; junction bases left unmatched: 6. The V gene's germline CDR1 is SGHRS and CDR2 YFSETQ. The CDR3 is made up of 15 amino acids. CDR3 DNA: TGCGCCAGCGAGTTGGGGACTAGCGGGAGCTACGAGCAGTACTTC. Amino acids: CASELGTSGSYEQYF. Full variable domain (remainder filled in from reference TRBV5-1 and TRBJ2-7): KAGVTQTPRYLIKTRGQQVTLSCSPISGHRSVSWYQQTPGQGLQFLFEYFSETQRNKGNFPGRFSGRQFSNSRSEMNVSTLELGDSALYLCASELGTSGSYEQYFGPGTRLTVT.

The chain uses TRBV7-9 and TRBJ1-1; D may be TRBD1 (6 bases). Trimming left V 3 bases short and J 8 bases short, with 22 bases between. Germline V gives CDR1 SEHNR, CDR2 FQNEAQ (reference sequence). This CDR3 has 16 amino acids. The CDR3 here is CASSFLQGPAPLEAFF. The CDR3 DNA is TGTGCCAGCAGCTTCCTACAGGGTCCCGCGCCACTAGAAGCTTTCTTT.

This chain links TRBV4-1 with TRBJ1-5; 10 bases fit TRBD1. V dropped 4 bases and J dropped 5; count of bases not matched to a gene: 11. The CDR3 loop spans 17 amino acids. CDR1 and CDR2 (germline): MGHRA, YSYEKL. The DNA for the CDR3 is TGCGCCAGCAGCCCATCGACCCGGGACAGGGGTTATCAGCCCCAGCATTTT. It codes for CASSPSTRDRGYQPQHF.